What follows is one T cell receptor (beta chain) and its context. Its antigen is currently unknown. This specimen belongs to a study of T cell responses to AZD1222 COVID-19 vaccine. Sequencing used immunoSEQ multiplex PCR; TCRdb keeps in-frame clones, though not all of them. The sample shows about 160,000 clones, 90% to 95% of them seen only once. Study-level findings and limits: It should be noted that donors were predominantly white British and more often female, and clonal diversity was possibly underestimated. Elevations in Spike-specific TCR breadth and depth followed administration of two AZD1222 doses.

CDR3 length: 14 amino acids. Germline assignment: CDR1 SEHNR and CDR2 FQNEAQ (reference sequence). The ends were cut back, 2 bases at V and 2 bases at J, with 10 bases in the middle. The source material was peripheral blood, sampled on day 0 of MenACWY control vaccination. This TCR was sampled from an adult in good health. The V gene is TRBV7-9, the J gene TRBJ2-7; D is unclear. CDR3 in DNA: TGTGCCAGCAGCTTATTGGGCAGGCCCTACGAGCAGTACTTC. It translates to CASSLLGRPYEQYF.